What follows describes a single TCR beta chain. Its antigen is not known. Using immunoSEQ multiplex PCR, the repertoire was profiled, and TCRdb retains in-frame clones only, with some absent. The data contain some 79,000 clones, around three quarters of them seen just once; the ten biggest clones take up roughly 50%. This entry is derived from a study of T cell responses to AZD1222 COVID-19 vaccine. Findings and caveats of the study: Baseline seropositives among AZD1222 recipients totaled only five or six.

V dropped 1 base and J dropped 4; count of bases not matched to a gene: 10. CDR1 is MGHRA, CDR2 YSYEKL, per germline. This CDR3 is 17 amino acids long. This specimen consisted of peripheral blood, obtained 28 days after the second AZD1222 dose. The rearrangement joins TRBV4-1 to TRBJ1-2, with 9 bases matching TRBD1. The clonotype was recovered from an adult who received the AZD1222 COVID-19 vaccine. The CDR3 here is CASSQGFGTGGSYGYTF. The CDR3 DNA is TGCGCCAGCAGCCAAGGTTTTGGCACAGGGGGCTCCTATGGCTACACCTTC.